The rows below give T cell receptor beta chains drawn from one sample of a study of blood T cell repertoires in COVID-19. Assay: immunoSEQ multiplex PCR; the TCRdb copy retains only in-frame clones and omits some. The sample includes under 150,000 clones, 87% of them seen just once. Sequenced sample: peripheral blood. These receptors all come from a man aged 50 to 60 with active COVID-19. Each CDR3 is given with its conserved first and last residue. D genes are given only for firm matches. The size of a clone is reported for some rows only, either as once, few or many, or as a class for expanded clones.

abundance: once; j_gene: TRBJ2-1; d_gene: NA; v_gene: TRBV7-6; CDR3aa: CASSPGTLYNNEQFF; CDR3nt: TGTGCCAGCAGCCCCGGGACACTCTACAACAATGAGCAGTTCTTC
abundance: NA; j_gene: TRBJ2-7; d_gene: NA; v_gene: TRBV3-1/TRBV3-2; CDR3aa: CASSHVGRHYEQYF; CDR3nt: TGTGCCAGCAGCCACGTGGGGCGACACTACGAGCAGTACTTC
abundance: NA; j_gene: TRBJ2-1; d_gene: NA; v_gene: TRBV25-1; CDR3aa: CASSWGGWDEQFF; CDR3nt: TGTGCCAGCAGTTGGGGGGGCTGGGATGAGCAGTTCTTC
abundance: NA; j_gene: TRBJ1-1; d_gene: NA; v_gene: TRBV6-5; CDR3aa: CASRGGRTEAFF; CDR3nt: TGTGCCAGCAGGGGCGGGAGAACTGAAGCTTTCTTT
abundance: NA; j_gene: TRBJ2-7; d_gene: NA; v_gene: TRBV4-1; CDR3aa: CASSQVFQGKGYEQYF; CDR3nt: TGCGCCAGCAGCCAAGTTTTTCAAGGGAAGGGGTACGAGCAGTACTTC
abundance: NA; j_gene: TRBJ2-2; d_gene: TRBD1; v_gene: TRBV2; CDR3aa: CASTSFYGQGNTGELFF; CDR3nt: TGTGCCAGCACGTCTTTCTACGGACAGGGGAACACCGGGGAGCTGTTTTTT
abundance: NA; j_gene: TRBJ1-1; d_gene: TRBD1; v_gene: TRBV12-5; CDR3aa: CASGLVPRDRGATEAFF; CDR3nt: TGTGCTAGTGGTTTGGTACCCCGGGACAGGGGGGCCACTGAAGCTTTCTTT
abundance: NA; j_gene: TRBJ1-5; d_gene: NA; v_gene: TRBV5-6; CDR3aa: CASSSSTRSTLPNQPQHF; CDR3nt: TGTGCCAGCAGCTCGTCGACACGCTCAACGCTCCCTAATCAGCCCCAGCATTTT
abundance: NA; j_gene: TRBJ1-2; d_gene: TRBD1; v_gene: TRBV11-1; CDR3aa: CASSLRAGGAGYTF; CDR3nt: TGTGCCAGCAGCTTGAGGGCAGGGGGAGCTGGCTACACCTTC
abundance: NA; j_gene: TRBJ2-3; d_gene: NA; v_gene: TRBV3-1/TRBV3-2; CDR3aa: CASSQDDGLDTQYF; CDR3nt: TGTGCCAGCAGCCAAGATGACGGACTAGATACGCAGTATTTT
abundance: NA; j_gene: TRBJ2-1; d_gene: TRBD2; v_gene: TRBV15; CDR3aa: CATSRAGGGREQFF; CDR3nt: TGTGCCACCAGCAGAGCCGGGGGGGGACGTGAGCAGTTCTTC
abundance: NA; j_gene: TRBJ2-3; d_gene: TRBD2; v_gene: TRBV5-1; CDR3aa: CASSRGGGTDTQYF; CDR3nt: TGCGCCAGCAGTCGCGGGGGAGGCACAGATACGCAGTATTTT
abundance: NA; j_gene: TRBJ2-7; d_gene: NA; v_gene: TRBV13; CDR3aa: CASSQGRYEQYF; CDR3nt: TGTGCCAGCAGCCAGGGGCGCTACGAGCAGTACTTC
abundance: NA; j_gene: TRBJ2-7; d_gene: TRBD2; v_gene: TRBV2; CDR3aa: CASSGSRTSGTYEQYF; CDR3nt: TGTGCCAGCAGCGGCTCTAGGACTAGCGGAACCTACGAGCAGTACTTC
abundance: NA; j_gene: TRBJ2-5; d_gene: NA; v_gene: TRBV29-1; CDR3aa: CSVEEGRETQYF; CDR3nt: TGCAGCGTTGAGGAGGGGCGGGAGACCCAGTACTTC